What follows is one T cell receptor beta chain and its context. The antigen is unknown. TCRdb's table, derived via immunoSEQ multiplex PCR, lists solely in-frame clones and lacks some. The table lists roughly 43,000 clones, approximately 90% of them singletons, with 5.5% to 6.5% in the top ten. This entry is derived from a study of cytomegalovirus exposure and HLA in healthy donors. Study-level points and caveats: Some public TCRs appeared in many individuals, while most sequences were rare.

From germline, CDR1 is MNHEY and CDR2 SMNVEV (reference sequence). The length of the CDR3 is 19 residues. V shed 0 bases and J 0 bases; nucleotides not matched to a gene: 4. The clonotype originates from a man aged 18 to 29 in good health and CMV-seronegative. Sequences were obtained from PBMCs. The chain recombines TRBV27 with TRBJ1-6; 11 bases match TRBD1. As DNA, the CDR3 is TGTGCCAGCAGTTTATCGCGGACAGGGGGCACCTCCTATAATTCACCCCTCCACTTT. It is translated as CASSLSRTGGTSYNSPLHF.